The present T cell receptor (beta chain) was sequenced within a study of blood T cell repertoires in COVID-19. Study at large: Whether acute or convalescent, the COVID-19 samples came from the United States, Italy and Spain. PBMCs, B-cell-depleted T cells, or T cells were the source of the cDNA or gDNA that made up the material.

Generated by immunoSEQ multiplex PCR, the TCRdb table keeps only in-frame clones and is missing some. The sample holds fewer than 200,000 clones, about 85% seen once. In germline, CDR1 is MNHEY, CDR2 SVGAGI. The CDR3 spans 13 residues. V was pared by 8 bases and J by 1 base, with 9 bases between. The source material was peripheral blood. This TCR derives from a middle-aged man with acute or convalescent COVID-19. The chain recombines TRBV6-5 with TRBJ1-5; D may be TRBD1 (5 bases). CDR3 sequence reads: CASWGSSNQPQHF. CDR3 nucleotide sequence: TGTGCCAGCTGGGGCTCAAGCAATCAGCCCCAGCATTTT.